The sequence of this T cell receptor beta chain was determined in a study of prognosis after radiotherapy for stage I lung cancer. On the study more broadly: About 13 of the patients presented with newly diagnosed primary stage I lung tumors; a few had oligometastatic NSCLC following surgical resection of the primary tumor. No significant progression was observed in 15 patients, whereas a few developed distant metastases a median of 7 months after radiotherapy. Among the non-small cell lung cancer patients, all were considered medically inoperable. The patients comprised fewer than 15 men and roughly 6 women, spanning ages about 53 to 84 and having a median of about 70 years.

The authors amplified TCR beta CDR3 from genomic DNA using two-round multiplex PCR. Individual primers that were specific to each TRBV and TRBJ gene served in first-round PCR. A single record per CDR3 protein comes from TCRdb applying MiXCR to the multiplex PCR reads. Of roughly 30,000 distinct CDR3 sequences in the sample, roughly two fifths were seen once. On this clonotype itself: This sequence may be a read error, since a much larger clone differs from it by one base.

With 5 bases removed from V and 7 bases from J, the gap between germline ends came to 23 bases. The CDR3 runs to 16 residues. Germline assignment: CDR1 MNHEY and CDR2 SVGEGT. The chain has TRBV6-2 or TRBV6-3 and TRBJ2-5; tentative D call: TRBD1 (5 bases). The TCR comes from a donor of 50 years or more with non-small cell lung cancer. Here the sequenced sample was PBMCs, taken before or after stereotactic body radiation therapy (not recorded which). The CDR3 is CASSQGVGVVTGTQYF. CDR3 DNA sequence: TGTGCCAGCAGTCAAGGTGTGGGTGTCGTCACAGGGACCCAGTACTTC.